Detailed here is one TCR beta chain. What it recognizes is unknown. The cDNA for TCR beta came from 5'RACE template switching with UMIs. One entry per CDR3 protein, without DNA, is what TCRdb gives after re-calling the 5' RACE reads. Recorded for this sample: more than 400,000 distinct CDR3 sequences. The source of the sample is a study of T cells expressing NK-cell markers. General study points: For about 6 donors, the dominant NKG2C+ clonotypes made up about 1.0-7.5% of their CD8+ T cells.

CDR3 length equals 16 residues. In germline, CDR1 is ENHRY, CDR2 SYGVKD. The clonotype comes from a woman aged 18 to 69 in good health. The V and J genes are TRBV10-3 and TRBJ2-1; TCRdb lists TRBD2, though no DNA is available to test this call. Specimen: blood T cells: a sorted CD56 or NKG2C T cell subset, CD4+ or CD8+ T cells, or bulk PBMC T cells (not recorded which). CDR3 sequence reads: CAIRPDGPASYNEQFF.